The 15 T cell receptor beta chains below come from one sample, sequenced in a study of T cells in Graves' hyperthyroidism and ophthalmopathy. From RNA transcripts, TCR beta CDR3 regions were amplified. The HTBI set primed first-round TCR CDR3 RT-PCR. TCRdb fed the multiplex PCR reads into MiXCR, producing one record per CDR3 protein. The sample holds around 500,000 distinct CDR3 sequences; around 15% are singletons and the top ten take approximately 30%. The sequencing input was blood. Receptor source: a woman aged 30 to 39 with Graves' ophthalmopathy.

The gene calls are TRBV7-8 and TRBJ2-1, with D hard to call. There are 14 residues in the CDR3. Germline loops: CDR1 SGHVS, CDR2 FQNEAQ. V was trimmed by 9 bases and J by 6 bases, leaving 18 bases between them. CDR3 nucleotides: TGTGCCAGTAGTATCCAGGCTCTGTCCAATGAGCAGTTCTTC. It yields the protein CASSIQALSNEQFF.

This clonotype was observed at least ten times. This chain connects TRBV20-1 to TRBJ2-1; 7 nucleotides align to TRBD2. V lost 6 bases, J lost 4 bases, and 12 bases stayed unmatched. The CDR3 is made up of 15 amino acids. CDR1 and CDR2 (germline): DFQATT, SNEGSKA (reference sequence). In nucleotides, the CDR3 is TGCAGTGCACCCCGGGGCGGGAGAACATACAATGAGCAGTTCTTC. Translated, it gives CSAPRGGRTYNEQFF.

This clonotype was counted many times. The V call is TRBV3-1, the J call TRBJ1-2, with D perhaps TRBD1 (6 bases). In germline, CDR1 is LGHDT, CDR2 YNNKEL (reference sequence). Trimming took off 0 bases at V and 5 bases at J, with 10 bases between the two ends. The CDR3 is 14 residues long. This chain's CDR3 is CASSQEARGYGYTF. Written as DNA, the CDR3 is TGTGCCAGCAGCCAAGAGGCCAGGGGATATGGCTACACCTTC.

The sample holds many counts of this clonotype. The chain recombines TRBV12-3 or TRBV12-4 with TRBJ2-7; 8 bases map to TRBD1. The CDR3 covers 15 residues. The junction had 9 bases not matched to a gene; V was cut back by 5 bases and J by 3 bases. The CDR3 sequence: CASSKDRGYYYEQYF. The CDR3 DNA reads TGTGCCAGCAGTAAAGACAGGGGATACTACTACGAGCAGTACTTC.

This clonotype came up many times. The CDR3 sequence is CASSQVSTGEDSYEQYF. The CDR3, as DNA: TGCGCCAGCAGCCAAGTTTCCACAGGGGAGGACTCCTACGAGCAGTACTTC. The chain has TRBV4-3 and TRBJ2-7, with D tentatively TRBD1 (7 bases). The CDR3 sequence is 17 residues long. The germline V gene has CDR1 LGHNA and CDR2 YSLEER. V lost 1 base to trimming and J lost 0 bases, with 16 bases between them.

This clonotype was observed many times. The chain couples TRBV7-9 to TRBJ2-7, with a tentative D call TRBD1 (5 bases). V was cut by 0 bases and J by 5 bases, with 8 bases left in between. Germline V gives CDR1 SEHNR, CDR2 FQNEAQ (reference sequence). There are 13 residues in the CDR3. The CDR3 DNA sequence: TGTGCCAGCAGCTTAGCGGGGCCAGACGAGCAGTACTTC. It codes for CASSLAGPDEQYF.

This clonotype showed up many times. The V call is TRBV28, the J call TRBJ2-1; TRBD2 matches 10 bases. The ends lost 5 bases at V and 5 bases at J; junction bases unmatched: 6. CDR1 is MDHEN and CDR2 is SYDVKM in the germline V gene. The CDR3 has 15 residues. The CDR3 nucleotides read TGTGCCAGCAGTCTTACTAGCGGGGTAAACAATGAGCAGTTCTTC. Translating it yields CASSLTSGVNNEQFF. The full variable domain, with the rest looked up from reference TRBV28 and TRBJ2-1, is DVKVTQSSRYLVKRTGEKVFLECVQDMDHENMFWYRQDPGLGLRLIYFSYDVKMKEKGDIPEGYSVSREKKERFSLILESASTNQTSMYLCASSLTSGVNNEQFFGPGTRLTVL.

This clonotype was seen many times. The chain carries TRBV2 and TRBJ1-1; D is ambiguous. The CDR3 covers 16 residues. V gave up 5 bases and J gave up 0 bases, with 16 bases separating them. Per the germline V gene, CDR1 is SNHLY and CDR2 is FYNNEI. CDR3 sequence (DNA): TGTGCCAGCAGTAAACCCAGAACGAACCTGAACACTGAAGCTTTCTTT. Its translation is CASSKPRTNLNTEAFF.

A note on this clonotype: A much larger clone lies one base from this, so it may be a read error. V and J are TRBV4-3 and TRBJ2-7; weak D call: TRBD1 (5 bases). The CDR3 is made up of 16 amino acids. Germline V CDR1 and CDR2: LGHNA, YSLEER. V shed 1 base and J shed 2 bases, with 15 bases lying between them. The DNA for the CDR3 is TGCGCCAGCAGCCAAGCTGTCCAGGGATGGACCTACGAGCAGTACGTC. Encoded protein: CASSQAVQGWTYEQYV.

The chain combines TRBV29-1 with TRBJ1-1, with D unclear. V lost 6 bases to trimming and J lost 4 bases, with 3 bases between them. The germline CDR1 and CDR2 sequences are SQVTM and ANQGSEA. This CDR3 region has 9 residues. This chain's CDR3 is CSVGTEAFF. CDR3 coding DNA: TGCAGCGTCGGCACTGAAGCTTTCTTT.

This clonotype was detected ten times or more. The chain joins TRBV5-1 to TRBJ2-6, with D possibly matching TRBD1 (6 bases). Germline CDR1 reads SGHRS; CDR2 reads YFSETQ. V was shortened by 3 bases and J by 0 bases, with 16 bases between the two germline ends. This CDR3 has 18 amino acids. The CDR3 spells CASSSARDTVSGANVLTF. CDR3 nucleotide sequence: TGCGCCAGCAGCTCAGCCCGGGACACGGTCTCTGGGGCCAACGTCCTGACTTTC.

This clonotype was recorded at least ten times. This rearrangement joins TRBV20-1 to TRBJ2-7; D is unresolved. The CDR3 loop spans 13 amino acids. CDR1 DFQATT and CDR2 SNEGSKA come from the germline V gene (reference sequence). Trimming took off 1 base at V and 0 bases at J, with 7 bases between the two ends. The CDR3 DNA sequence: TGCAGTGCTAGAGTTGCTAGCTCCTACGAGCAGTACTTC. Translation: CSARVASSYEQYF.

This clonotype was counted many times. The chain is built from TRBV20-1 and TRBJ2-7, with D unresolved. Looked up from germline, CDR1 is DFQATT and CDR2 is SNEGSKA (reference sequence). Trimming cost V 3 bases and J 6 bases, with 9 bases left between them. The CDR3 has 11 amino acids. The CDR3 reads CSARLSREQYF. For the CDR3, the DNA is TGCAGTGCTAGGTTATCGCGCGAGCAGTACTTC.

This clonotype was found a few times. V and J are TRBV20-1 and TRBJ1-1; perhaps TRBD1 as D (6 bases). This CDR3 is 18 amino acids long. Germline V gene sequence: CDR1 DFQATT, CDR2 SNEGSKA (reference sequence). Trimming left V 1 base short and J 2 bases short, with 23 bases between. The CDR3 spells CSARGGLRIDRRNTEAFF. The DNA of the CDR3 is TGCAGTGCTAGAGGCGGGCTCCGGATCGACAGGAGAAACACTGAAGCTTTCTTT.

This clonotype has just a few counts. This may be a read error: a much more frequent sequence differs by one nucleotide. The gene calls are TRBV5-1 and TRBJ1-1; possible D gene TRBD1, 6 bases. V was trimmed by 5 bases and J by 7 bases, leaving 27 bases between them. The CDR3 runs to 17 residues. CDR1 and CDR2 from the germline V gene are SGHRS and YFSETQ. The CDR3 sequence: CASRPTGTRGRWGEAFF. As DNA, the CDR3 is TGCGCCAGCAGGCCTACCGGGACAAGGGGCCGTTGGGGTGAAGCTTTCTTT.